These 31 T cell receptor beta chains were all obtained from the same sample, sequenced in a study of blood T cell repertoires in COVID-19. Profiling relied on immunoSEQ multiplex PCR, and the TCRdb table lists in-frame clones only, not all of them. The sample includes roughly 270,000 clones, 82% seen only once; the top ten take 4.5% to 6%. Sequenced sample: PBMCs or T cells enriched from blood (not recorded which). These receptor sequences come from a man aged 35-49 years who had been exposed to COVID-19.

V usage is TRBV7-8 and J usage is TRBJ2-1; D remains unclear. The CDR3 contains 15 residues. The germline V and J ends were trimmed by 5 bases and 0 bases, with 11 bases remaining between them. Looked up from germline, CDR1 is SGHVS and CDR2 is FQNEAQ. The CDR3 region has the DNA TGTGCCAGCAGCCCCTTGGTCGGCTCCTACAATGAGCAGTTCTTC. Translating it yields CASSPLVGSYNEQFF.

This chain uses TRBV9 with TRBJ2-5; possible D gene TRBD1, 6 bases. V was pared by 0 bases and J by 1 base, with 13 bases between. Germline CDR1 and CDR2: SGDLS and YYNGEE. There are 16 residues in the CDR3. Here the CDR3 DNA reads TGTGCCAGCAGCGTAGCTCTAGGGGGATTCCAAGAGACCCAGTACTTC. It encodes CASSVALGGFQETQYF.

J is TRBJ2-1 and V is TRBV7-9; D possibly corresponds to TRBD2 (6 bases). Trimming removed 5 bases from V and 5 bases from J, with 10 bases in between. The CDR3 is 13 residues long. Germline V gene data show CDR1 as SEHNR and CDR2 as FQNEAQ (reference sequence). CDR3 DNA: TGTGCCAGCAGCCCAGGCGGGAACAATGAGCAGTTCTTC. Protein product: CASSPGGNNEQFF. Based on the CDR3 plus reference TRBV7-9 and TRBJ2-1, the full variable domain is DTGVSQNPRHKITKRGQNVTFRCDPISEHNRLYWYRQTLGQGPEFLTYFQNEAQLEKSRLLSDRFSAERPKGSFSTLEIQRTEQGDSAMYLCASSPGGNNEQFFGPGTRLTVL.

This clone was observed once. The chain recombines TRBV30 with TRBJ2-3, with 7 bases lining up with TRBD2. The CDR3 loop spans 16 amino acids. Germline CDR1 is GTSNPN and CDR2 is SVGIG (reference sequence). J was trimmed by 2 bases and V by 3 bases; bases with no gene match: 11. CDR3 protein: CAWSGLAGVYTDTQYF. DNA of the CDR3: TGTGCCTGGAGCGGTCTGGCGGGAGTGTACACAGATACGCAGTATTTT.

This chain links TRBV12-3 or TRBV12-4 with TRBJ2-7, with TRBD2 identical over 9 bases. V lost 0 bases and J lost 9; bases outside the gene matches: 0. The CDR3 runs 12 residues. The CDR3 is CASSLARGGQYF. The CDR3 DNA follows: TGTGCCAGCAGTTTAGCGCGGGGGGGGCAGTACTTC.

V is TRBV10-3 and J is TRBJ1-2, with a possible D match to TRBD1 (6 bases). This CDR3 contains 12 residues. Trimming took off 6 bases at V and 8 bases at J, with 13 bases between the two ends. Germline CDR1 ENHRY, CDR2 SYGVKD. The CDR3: CAIRQTGLGYTF. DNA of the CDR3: TGTGCCATCAGGCAAACAGGGTTAGGCTACACCTTC.

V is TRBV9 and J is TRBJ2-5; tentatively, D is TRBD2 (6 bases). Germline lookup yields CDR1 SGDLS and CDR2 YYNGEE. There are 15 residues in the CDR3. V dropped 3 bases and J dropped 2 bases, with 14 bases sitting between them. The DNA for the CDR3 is TGTGCCAGCAGCGCAGATCGGGACTCACAAGAGACCCAGTACTTC. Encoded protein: CASSADRDSQETQYF.

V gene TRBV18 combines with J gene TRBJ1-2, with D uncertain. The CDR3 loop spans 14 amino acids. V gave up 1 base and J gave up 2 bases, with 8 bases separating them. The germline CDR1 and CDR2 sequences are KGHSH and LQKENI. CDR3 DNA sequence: TGTGCCAGCTCACCACGTTCCGGGAACTATGGCTACACCTTC. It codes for CASSPRSGNYGYTF.

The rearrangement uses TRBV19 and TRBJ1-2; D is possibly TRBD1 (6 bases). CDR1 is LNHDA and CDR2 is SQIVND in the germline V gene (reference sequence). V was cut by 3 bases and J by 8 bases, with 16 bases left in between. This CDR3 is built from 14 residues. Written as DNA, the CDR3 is TGTGCCAGTAGTATCAGGGGCAATGTGTGGGGCTACACCTTC. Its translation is CASSIRGNVWGYTF. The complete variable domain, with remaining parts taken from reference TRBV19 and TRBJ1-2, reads DGGITQSPKYLFRKEGQNVTLSCEQNLNHDAMYWYRQDPGQGLRLIYYSQIVNDFQKGDIAEGYSVSREKKESFPLTVTSAQKNPTAFYLCASSIRGNVWGYTFGSGTRLTVV.

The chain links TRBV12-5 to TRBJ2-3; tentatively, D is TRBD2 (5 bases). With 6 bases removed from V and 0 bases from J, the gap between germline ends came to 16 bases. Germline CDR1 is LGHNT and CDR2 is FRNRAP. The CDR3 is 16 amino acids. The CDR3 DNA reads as TGTGCTAGTGGCGGTCGGACTGCCTCTAGCACAGATACGCAGTATTTT. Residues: CASGGRTASSTDTQYF.

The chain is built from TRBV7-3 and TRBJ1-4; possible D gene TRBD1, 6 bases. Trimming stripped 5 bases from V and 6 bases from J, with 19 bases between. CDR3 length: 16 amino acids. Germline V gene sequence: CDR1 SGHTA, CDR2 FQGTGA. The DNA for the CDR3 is TGTGCCAGCAGCAAATCCGGGTCTACAGGGTATGAAAAACTGTTTTTT. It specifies CASSKSGSTGYEKLFF.

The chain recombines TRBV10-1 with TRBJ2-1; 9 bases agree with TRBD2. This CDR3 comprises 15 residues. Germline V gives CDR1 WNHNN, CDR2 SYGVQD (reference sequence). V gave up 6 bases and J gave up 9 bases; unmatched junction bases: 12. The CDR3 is CASSDPAVAGVEQFF. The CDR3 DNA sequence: TGCGCCAGCAGCGACCCCGCGGTAGCGGGAGTTGAGCAGTTCTTC.

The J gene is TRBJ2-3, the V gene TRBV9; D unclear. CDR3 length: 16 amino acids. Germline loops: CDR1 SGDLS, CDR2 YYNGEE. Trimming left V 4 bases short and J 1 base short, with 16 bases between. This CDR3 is CASSPHLVRGTDTQYF. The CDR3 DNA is TGTGCCAGCAGCCCCCATTTGGTGAGAGGCACAGATACGCAGTATTTT.

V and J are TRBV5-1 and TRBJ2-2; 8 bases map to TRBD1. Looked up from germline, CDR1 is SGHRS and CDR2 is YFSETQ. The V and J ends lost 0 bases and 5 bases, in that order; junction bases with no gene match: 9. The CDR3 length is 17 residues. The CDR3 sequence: CASSLALGQGSTGELFF. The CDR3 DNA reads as TGCGCCAGCAGCTTGGCCCTTGGACAGGGCTCGACCGGGGAGCTGTTTTTT.

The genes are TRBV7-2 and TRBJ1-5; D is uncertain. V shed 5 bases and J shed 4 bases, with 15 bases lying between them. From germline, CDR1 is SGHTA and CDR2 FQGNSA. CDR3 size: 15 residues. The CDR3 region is CASSTRWGGNQPQHF. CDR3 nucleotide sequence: TGTGCCAGCAGCACCCGTTGGGGAGGGAATCAGCCCCAGCATTTT. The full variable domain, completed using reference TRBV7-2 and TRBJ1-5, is GAGVSQSPSNKVTEKGKDVELRCDPISGHTALYWYRQSLGQGLEFLIYFQGNSAPDKSGLPSDRFSAERTGGSVSTLTIQRTQQEDSAVYLCASSTRWGGNQPQHFGDGTRLSIL.

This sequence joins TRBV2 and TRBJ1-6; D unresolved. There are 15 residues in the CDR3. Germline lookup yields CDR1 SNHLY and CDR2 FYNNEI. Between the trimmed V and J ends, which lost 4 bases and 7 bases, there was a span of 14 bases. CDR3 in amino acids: CASSVRLNVNSPLHF. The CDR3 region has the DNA TGTGCCAGCAGTGTCCGACTGAACGTCAATTCACCCCTCCACTTT.

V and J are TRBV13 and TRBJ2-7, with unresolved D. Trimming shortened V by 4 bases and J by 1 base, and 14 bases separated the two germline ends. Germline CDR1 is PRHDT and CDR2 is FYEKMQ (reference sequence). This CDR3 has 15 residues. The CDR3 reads CASSSRQVLSYEQYF. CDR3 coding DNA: TGTGCCAGCAGCTCCAGACAAGTTCTTTCCTACGAGCAGTACTTC.

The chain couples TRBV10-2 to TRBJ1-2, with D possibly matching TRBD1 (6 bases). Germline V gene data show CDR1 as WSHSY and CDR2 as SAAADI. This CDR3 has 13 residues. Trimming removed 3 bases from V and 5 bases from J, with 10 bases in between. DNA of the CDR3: TGCGCCAGCAGTGATCCAGGGGCGTATGGCTACACCTTC. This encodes CASSDPGAYGYTF.

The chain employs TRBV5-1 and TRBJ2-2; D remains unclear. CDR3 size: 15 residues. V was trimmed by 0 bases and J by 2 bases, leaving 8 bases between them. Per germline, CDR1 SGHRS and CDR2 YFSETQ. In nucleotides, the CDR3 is TGCGCCAGCAGCTTGGATCTTTTTAACACCGGGGAGCTGTTTTTT. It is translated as CASSLDLFNTGELFF.

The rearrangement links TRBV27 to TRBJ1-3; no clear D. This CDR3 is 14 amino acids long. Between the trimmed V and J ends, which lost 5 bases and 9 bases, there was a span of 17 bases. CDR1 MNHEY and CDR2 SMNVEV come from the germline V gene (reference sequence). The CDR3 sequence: CASSLRGARSTIYF. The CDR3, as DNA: TGTGCCAGCAGTCTCCGGGGTGCCAGGAGCACCATATATTTT.

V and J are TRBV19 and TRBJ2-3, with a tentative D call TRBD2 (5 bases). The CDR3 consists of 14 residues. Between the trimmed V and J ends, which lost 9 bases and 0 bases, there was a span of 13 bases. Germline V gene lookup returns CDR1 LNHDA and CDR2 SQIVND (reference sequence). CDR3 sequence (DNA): TGTGCCAGCAAATTGGACTTGAGCACAGATACGCAGTATTTT. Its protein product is CASKLDLSTDTQYF.

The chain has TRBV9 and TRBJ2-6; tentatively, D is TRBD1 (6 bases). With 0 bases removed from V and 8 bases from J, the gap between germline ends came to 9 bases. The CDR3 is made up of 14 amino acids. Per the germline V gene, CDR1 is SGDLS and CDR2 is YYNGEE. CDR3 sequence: CASSVGTAPNVLTF. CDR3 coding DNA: TGTGCCAGCAGCGTAGGGACAGCACCCAACGTCCTGACTTTC.

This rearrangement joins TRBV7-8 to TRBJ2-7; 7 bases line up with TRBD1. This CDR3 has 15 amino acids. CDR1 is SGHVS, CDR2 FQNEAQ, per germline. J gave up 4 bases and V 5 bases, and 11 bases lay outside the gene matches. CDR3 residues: CASSPRKGQLYEQYF. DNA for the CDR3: TGTGCCAGCAGCCCGAGAAAGGGACAGTTGTACGAGCAGTACTTC.

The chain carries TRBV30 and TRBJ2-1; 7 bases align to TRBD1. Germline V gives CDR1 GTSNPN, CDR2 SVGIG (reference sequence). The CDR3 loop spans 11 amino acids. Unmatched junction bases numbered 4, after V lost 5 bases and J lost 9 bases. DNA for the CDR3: TGTGCCTGGGAAAGGGGGCCTGAGCAGTTCTTC. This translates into CAWERGPEQFF.

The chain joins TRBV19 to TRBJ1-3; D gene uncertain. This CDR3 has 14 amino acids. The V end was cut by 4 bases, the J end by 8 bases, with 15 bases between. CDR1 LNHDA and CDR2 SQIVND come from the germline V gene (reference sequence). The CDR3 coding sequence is TGTGCCAGTAGTACCACCCCCCGAGGGCACACCATATATTTT. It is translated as CASSTTPRGHTIYF.

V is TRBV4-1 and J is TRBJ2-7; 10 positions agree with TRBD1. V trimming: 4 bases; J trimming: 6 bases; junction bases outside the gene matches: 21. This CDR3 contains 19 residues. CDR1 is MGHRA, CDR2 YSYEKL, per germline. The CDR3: CASSPYGQGVLLRRGEQYF. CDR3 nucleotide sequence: TGCGCCAGCAGCCCATACGGACAGGGGGTCCTCCTACGAAGGGGCGAGCAGTACTTC.

CDR3 amino acids: CASSQSAGTSDNEQFF. The DNA of the CDR3 is TGTGCCAGCTCACAATCTGCCGGGACTAGCGACAATGAGCAGTTCTTC. This chain links TRBV18 with TRBJ2-1; TRBD2 matches at 10 bases. Trimming took 4 bases from V and 5 from J; bases not matched to a gene: 8. Per the germline V gene, CDR1 is KGHSH and CDR2 is LQKENI. The CDR3 contains 16 residues. The whole variable domain, remainder taken from reference TRBV18 and TRBJ2-1, is NAGVMQNPRHLVRRRGQEARLRCSPMKGHSHVYWYRQLPEEGLKFMVYLQKENIIDESGMPKERFSAEFPKEGPSILRIQQVVRGDSAAYFCASSQSAGTSDNEQFFGPGTRLTVL.

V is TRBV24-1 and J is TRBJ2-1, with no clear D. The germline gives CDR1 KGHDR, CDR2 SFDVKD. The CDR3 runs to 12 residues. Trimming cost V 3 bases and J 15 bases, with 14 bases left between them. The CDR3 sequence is CATSDPGDQPFF. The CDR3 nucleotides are TGTGCCACCAGTGATCCCGGAGACCAGCCGTTCTTC.

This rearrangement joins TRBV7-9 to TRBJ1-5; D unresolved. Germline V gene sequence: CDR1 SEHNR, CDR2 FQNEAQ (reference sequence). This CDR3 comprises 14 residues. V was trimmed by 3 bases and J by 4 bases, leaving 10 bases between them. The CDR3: CASSFDQTNQPQHF. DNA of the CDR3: TGTGCCAGCAGCTTCGATCAGACTAATCAGCCCCAGCATTTT.

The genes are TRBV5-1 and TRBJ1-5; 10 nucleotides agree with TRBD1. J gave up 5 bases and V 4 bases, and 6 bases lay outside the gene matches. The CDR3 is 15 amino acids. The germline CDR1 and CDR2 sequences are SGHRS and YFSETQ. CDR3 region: CASSPGGTGDQPQHF. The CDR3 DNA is TGCGCCAGCAGCCCCGGGGGGACAGGGGATCAGCCCCAGCATTTT. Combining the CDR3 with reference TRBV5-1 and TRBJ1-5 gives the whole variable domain KAGVTQTPRYLIKTRGQQVTLSCSPISGHRSVSWYQQTPGQGLQFLFEYFSETQRNKGNFPGRFSGRQFSNSRSEMNVSTLELGDSALYLCASSPGGTGDQPQHFGDGTRLSIL.

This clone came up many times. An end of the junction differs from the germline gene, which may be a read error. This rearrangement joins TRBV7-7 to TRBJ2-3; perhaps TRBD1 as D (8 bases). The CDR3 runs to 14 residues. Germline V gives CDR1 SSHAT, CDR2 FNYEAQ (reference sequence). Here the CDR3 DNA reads TGTGCTAGCAGCCCAACAGGGGGGGCAGATACGCAGTATTTT. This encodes CASSPTGGADTQYF. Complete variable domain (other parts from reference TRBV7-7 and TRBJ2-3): GAGVSQSPRYKVTKRGQDVTLRCDPISSHATLYWYQQALGQGPEFLTYFNYEAQPDKSGLPSDRFSAERPEGSISTLTIQRTEQRDSAMYRCASSPTGGADTQYFGPGTRLTVL.